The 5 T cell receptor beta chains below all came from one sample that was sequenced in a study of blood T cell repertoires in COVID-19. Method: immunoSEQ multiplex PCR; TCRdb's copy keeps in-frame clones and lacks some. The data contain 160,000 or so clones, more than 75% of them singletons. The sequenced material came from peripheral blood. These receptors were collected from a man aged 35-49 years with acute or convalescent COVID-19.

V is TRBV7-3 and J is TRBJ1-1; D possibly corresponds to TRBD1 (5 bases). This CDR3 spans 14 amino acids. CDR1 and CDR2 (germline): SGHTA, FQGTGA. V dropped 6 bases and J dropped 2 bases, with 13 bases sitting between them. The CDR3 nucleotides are TGTGCCAGCAGTTCCGACAGCCTTAACACTGAAGCTTTCTTT. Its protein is CASSSDSLNTEAFF. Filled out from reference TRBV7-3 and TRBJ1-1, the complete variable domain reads GAGVSQTPSNKVTEKGKYVELRCDPISGHTALYWYRQSLGQGPEFLIYFQGTGAADDSGLPNDRFFAVRPEGSVSTLKIQRTERGDSAVYLCASSSDSLNTEAFFGQGTRLTVV.

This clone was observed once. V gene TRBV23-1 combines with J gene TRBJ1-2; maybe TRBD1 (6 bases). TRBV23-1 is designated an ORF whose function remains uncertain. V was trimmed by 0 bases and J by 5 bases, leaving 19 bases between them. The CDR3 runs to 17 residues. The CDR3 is CASSQSVTRGSRYGYTF. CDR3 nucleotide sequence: TGCGCCAGCAGTCAATCGGTTACCAGGGGCAGTAGATATGGCTACACCTTC.

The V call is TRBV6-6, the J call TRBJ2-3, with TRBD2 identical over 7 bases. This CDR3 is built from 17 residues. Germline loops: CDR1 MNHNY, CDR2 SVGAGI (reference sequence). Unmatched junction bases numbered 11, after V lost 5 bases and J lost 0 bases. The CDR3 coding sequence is TGTGCCAGCAGTCCGCCTTCTAGCGGTACTAGCACAGATACGCAGTATTTT. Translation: CASSPPSSGTSTDTQYF.

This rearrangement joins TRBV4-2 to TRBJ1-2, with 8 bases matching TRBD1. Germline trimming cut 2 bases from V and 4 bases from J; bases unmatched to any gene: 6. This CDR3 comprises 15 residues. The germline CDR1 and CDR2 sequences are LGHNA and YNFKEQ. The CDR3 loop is CASSQRTGTTYGYTF. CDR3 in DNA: TGTGCCAGCAGCCAACGGACAGGGACCACCTATGGCTACACCTTC.

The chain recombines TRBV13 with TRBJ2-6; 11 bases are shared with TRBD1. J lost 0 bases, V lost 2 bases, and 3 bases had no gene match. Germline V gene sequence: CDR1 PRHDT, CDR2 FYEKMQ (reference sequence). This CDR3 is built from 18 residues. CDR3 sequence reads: CASSLRTGGNSGANVLTF. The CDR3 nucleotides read TGTGCCAGCAGCTTAAGGACAGGGGGCAACTCTGGGGCCAACGTCCTGACTTTC.